Shown below are 24 T cell receptor beta chains from a single sample sequenced in a study of T cells after yellow fever vaccination. TCRdb re-analysed the 5' RACE reads in MiXCR, keeping a single row per CDR3 protein. The profile shows approximately 120,000 distinct CDR3 sequences, roughly 15% of them singletons. Sequencing used CD8+ T cells sorted from PBMCs, obtained 5 days after the yellow fever booster vaccination. The source of these receptors is a man aged 18-30 years who received the YFV17D yellow fever vaccine.

Only a few counts were recorded for this clonotype. The chain recombines TRBV9 with TRBJ2-1; 8 bases map to TRBD2. V lost 4 bases to trimming and J lost 7 bases; unmatched junction nucleotides: 13. The CDR3 totals 16 residues. Germline V gene sequence: CDR1 SGDLS, CDR2 YYNGEE. The CDR3 bases are TGTGCCAGCAGCCAGCCTGGGGCGGGGGGTAGGAATGAGCAGTTCTTC. This codes for CASSQPGAGGRNEQFF.

The chain combines TRBV12-3 or TRBV12-4 with TRBJ1-4, with D possibly TRBD1 on 5 matching bases. The CDR3 sequence is 17 residues long. Trimming removed 4 bases from V and 0 bases from J, with 15 bases in between. As DNA, the CDR3 is TGTGCCAGCAGTTCCTCATCGGGGCAAGCAACTAATGAAAAACTGTTTTTT. Translating it yields CASSSSSGQATNEKLFF.

The chain couples TRBV19 to TRBJ1-1, with TRBD1 matching over 7 bases. The V and J ends lost 3 bases and 11 bases, in that order; junction bases with no gene match: 3. Germline V gene data show CDR1 as LNHDA and CDR2 as SQIVND (reference sequence). This CDR3 is 11 amino acids long. CDR3 bases: TGTGCCAGTAGTATCGACAGGGACGCTTTCTTT. Protein: CASSIDRDAFF.

The chain combines TRBV19 with TRBJ1-2; possible D gene TRBD1, 6 bases. V dropped 5 bases and J dropped 8 bases, with 18 bases sitting between them. Germline V lookup: CDR1 LNHDA, CDR2 SQIVND (reference sequence). The CDR3 is 14 residues long. The CDR3 sequence: CASSDTGIGHGYTF. CDR3 nucleotide sequence: TGTGCCAGTAGTGATACAGGGATCGGGCACGGCTACACCTTC.

The V call is TRBV12-3 or TRBV12-4, the J call TRBJ1-5, with 12 bases fitting TRBD1. J gave up 5 bases and V 3 bases, and 8 bases lay outside the gene matches. The CDR3 contains 17 residues. CDR3 amino acids: CASSFGTGGDGDQPQHF. For the CDR3, the DNA is TGTGCCAGCAGTTTCGGGACAGGGGGCGATGGGGATCAGCCCCAGCATTTT.

This chain connects TRBV25-1 to TRBJ1-2, with D hard to call. Germline loops: CDR1 MGHDK, CDR2 SYGVNS. The CDR3 extends over 14 amino acids. V was clipped by 5 bases and J by 4 bases, with 14 bases between them. In DNA form, the CDR3 reads TGTGCCAGCAGTCCACCCGGCCACGCCTATGGCTACACCTTC. It specifies CASSPPGHAYGYTF.

This chain joins TRBV4-1 and TRBJ1-1; 7 nucleotides match TRBD1. Germline values: CDR1 MGHRA, CDR2 YSYEKL. After removal of 3 bases from V and 1 base from J, the junction contained 8 bases not matched to a gene. The CDR3 sequence is 16 residues long. This CDR3 reads CASSHAGQVRNTEAFF. The CDR3 region has the DNA TGCGCCAGCAGCCACGCAGGACAGGTGAGGAACACTGAAGCTTTCTTT.

The chain joins TRBV6-2 or TRBV6-3 to TRBJ2-7; 7 positions agree with TRBD1. Germline CDR1 reads MNHEY; CDR2 reads SVGEGT. CDR3 size: 15 residues. The ends lost 6 bases at V and 6 bases at J; junction bases unmatched: 14. CDR3 sequence reads: CASSLPYRGRFEQYF. CDR3 bases: TGTGCCAGCAGCCTACCTTACAGGGGAAGGTTCGAGCAGTACTTC.

This clonotype was recorded a few times. The chain is built from TRBV6-6 and TRBJ1-6; TRBD1 is a possible D gene (5 bases). CDR1 and CDR2 from the germline V gene are MNHNY and SVGAGI (reference sequence). CDR3 length: 16 residues. CDR3 coding DNA: TGTGGGGCAGCAGTCTCCTGGGAGGGGACTCATTCACCCCTCCACTTT. This encodes CGAAVSWEGTHSPLHF.

V gene TRBV9 combines with J gene TRBJ2-5; D is ambiguous. The CDR3 is made up of 15 amino acids. CDR1 is SGDLS, CDR2 YYNGEE, per germline. Trimming removed 0 bases at V and 4 bases at J, with 13 bases between. The CDR3 sequence is CASSVEMVPGETQYF. For the CDR3, the DNA is TGTGCCAGCAGCGTAGAAATGGTTCCAGGAGAGACCCAGTACTTC.

The rearrangement joins TRBV27 to TRBJ1-2; weak D call: TRBD1 (5 bases). CDR3 length: 13 amino acids. V lost 3 bases, J lost 4 bases, and 9 bases lay in between. The germline V gene has CDR1 MNHEY and CDR2 SMNVEV (reference sequence). The CDR3 protein is CASSLRGTYGYTF. The CDR3 nucleotides read TGTGCCAGCAGTTTGCGGGGGACCTATGGCTACACCTTC.

The J gene is TRBJ1-5, the V gene TRBV20-1; possible D gene TRBD1, 5 bases. The germline gives CDR1 DFQATT, CDR2 SNEGSKA (reference sequence). Trimming left V 3 bases short and J 5 bases short, with 11 bases between. The CDR3 spans 13 residues. Written as DNA, the CDR3 is TGCAGTGCTAGGACGAGGGGTCATCAGCCCCAGCATTTT. Translated: CSARTRGHQPQHF.

This clonotype has more than one count but fewer than ten. In DNA form, the CDR3 reads TGCGCCAGCAGCCTAAGACCGCCGCGCCCGGTGATGGTTGAGCAGTTCTTC. Encoded protein: CASSLRPPRPVMVEQFF. The V gene is TRBV4-3, the J gene TRBJ2-1; no definite D call. CDR3 length equals 17 residues. Germline V gene lookup returns CDR1 LGHNA and CDR2 YSLEER. The ends were cut back, 4 bases at V and 9 bases at J, with 25 bases in the middle.

This clonotype was counted many times. The chain is built from TRBV5-1 and TRBJ2-7, with 7 bases that match TRBD1. The length of the CDR3 is 14 residues. After removal of 0 bases from V and 3 bases from J, the junction contained 3 bases not matched to a gene. Germline CDR1 is SGHRS and CDR2 is YFSETQ. The CDR3, as DNA: TGCGCCAGCAGCTTGGGGGACAGCAACTACGAGCAGTACGTC. As protein: CASSLGDSNYEQYV.

The chain couples TRBV7-3 to TRBJ2-7; D is undetermined. The CDR3 contains 8 residues. Germline V gives CDR1 SGHTA, CDR2 FQGTGA. The ends were cut back, 9 bases at V and 5 bases at J, with 2 bases in the middle. CDR3 nucleotides: TGTGCCAGGGACGAGCAGTACGTC. This encodes CARDEQYV.

The gene calls are TRBV6-5 and TRBJ1-4, with no clear D. Germline V lookup: CDR1 MNHEY, CDR2 SVGAGI. V was trimmed by 3 bases and J by 5 bases, leaving 7 bases between them. CDR3 size: 13 residues. The CDR3 DNA sequence: TGTGCCAGCAGTTATGGCGGGAATGAAAAACTGTTTTTT. As protein: CASSYGGNEKLFF.

This clonotype was seen repeatedly, ten times or more. This chain connects TRBV19 to TRBJ1-2, with D perhaps matching TRBD1 (5 bases). The CDR3 is 17 amino acids. Germline CDR1 LNHDA, CDR2 SQIVND (reference sequence). Trimming removed 5 bases at V and 6 bases at J, with 25 bases between. Written as DNA, the CDR3 is TGTGCCAGTAGTCCGGGCGCTCGGGGGTATTTTTATGATGGCTACACCTTC. It specifies CASSPGARGYFYDGYTF.

This clonotype was found a few times. The rearrangement uses TRBV6-2 or TRBV6-3 and TRBJ2-7, with a weak D call TRBD2 (6 bases). Trimming shortened V by 5 bases and J by 2 bases, and 16 bases separated the two germline ends. The CDR3 loop spans 15 amino acids. The V gene's germline CDR1 is MNHEY and CDR2 SVGEGT. DNA of the CDR3: TGTGCCAGCAGTGGGACTTACCTCCGCACCTACGAGCAGTACTTC. Encoded protein: CASSGTYLRTYEQYF.

This clonotype came up a few times. This chain links TRBV29-1 with TRBJ1-2; 11 positions agree with TRBD1. Germline CDR1 SQVTM, CDR2 ANQGSEA. J gave up 5 bases and V 4 bases, and 3 bases lay outside the gene matches. This CDR3 is built from 13 residues. Written as DNA, the CDR3 is TGCAGCGTTGTCGGGGACAGGGGGTATGGCTACACCTTC. Its translation is CSVVGDRGYGYTF.

This rearrangement joins TRBV4-3 to TRBJ2-7; 10 nucleotides align to TRBD2. V lost 3 bases and J lost 4; bases outside the gene matches: 3. The germline gives CDR1 LGHNA, CDR2 YSLEER. The CDR3 runs 14 residues. In DNA, the CDR3 is TGCGCCAGCAGCCATACTAGCGGGGAATACGAGCAGTACTTC. It translates to CASSHTSGEYEQYF.

The chain is built from TRBV3-1 and TRBJ2-1, with 9 bases fitting TRBD2. There are 20 residues in the CDR3. The junction had 17 bases not matched to a gene; V was cut back by 1 base and J by 4 bases. CDR1 LGHDT and CDR2 YNNKEL come from the germline V gene (reference sequence). The CDR3 coding sequence is TGTGCCAGCAGCCAAGCCTTAGCGGGGGTTGCGGGTGATAGTTACAATGAGCAGTTCTTC. It specifies CASSQALAGVAGDSYNEQFF.

This clonotype was seen a few times. The rearrangement links TRBV7-2 to TRBJ1-5; D gene uncertain. This CDR3 comprises 16 residues. Germline V gene lookup returns CDR1 SGHTA and CDR2 FQGNSA. V shed 0 bases and J shed 5 bases, with 14 bases lying between them. In nucleotides, the CDR3 is TGTGCCAGCAGCTTAGCTCCCTACGGTTTGGATCAGCCCCAGCATTTT. It specifies CASSLAPYGLDQPQHF.

This clonotype was picked up many times. The chain couples TRBV7-9 to TRBJ2-5, with a possible D match to TRBD1 (5 bases). In germline, CDR1 is SEHNR, CDR2 FQNEAQ (reference sequence). The CDR3 sequence is 15 residues long. V gave up 4 bases and J gave up 7 bases, with 19 bases separating them. DNA for the CDR3: TGTGCCAGCAGCTCCGGCAGGGTATGGCAGGGGACCCAGTACTTC. Translated, it gives CASSSGRVWQGTQYF.

This clonotype has just a few counts. V and J are TRBV7-2 and TRBJ2-7; D is ambiguous. CDR3 length: 16 residues. The germline V gene encodes CDR1 SGHTA and CDR2 FQGNSA. V shed 1 base and J shed 4 bases, with 17 bases lying between them. The CDR3 sequence is CASSLGVRPLRYEQYF. In nucleotides, the CDR3 is TGTGCCAGCAGCTTAGGGGTCCGACCACTCCGGTACGAGCAGTACTTC.